The subject of this entry is one TCR beta chain. The antigen is unknown. This CDR3 has 14 amino acids. Germline-derived CDR1 and CDR2 are MNHNS and SASEGT. V shed 6 bases and J shed 4 bases, with 15 bases lying between them. The data belong to a study of T cells after yellow fever vaccination. Study-wide results and caveats: Peaking faster, on day 5 versus 15, the secondary response was nonetheless weaker. The appearance of a small share of clonotypes in both CD4 and CD8 compartments was observed. Primary-vaccination clones mostly resurfaced post-booster (under 98% CD4, 85% to 90% CD8).

The 5'RACE template-switching step produced TCR cDNA and added a universal primer site and UMIs. Using its own MiXCR run on the 5' RACE reads, TCRdb lists one record per CDR3 protein. This table has about 550,000 distinct CDR3 sequences, 19% appearing once. This material consisted of PBMCs, taken 15 days after the yellow fever booster vaccination. The receptor was derived from a man in his thirties or forties who received the YFV17D yellow fever vaccine. The rearrangement links TRBV6-1 to TRBJ2-5; D might be TRBD1 (6 bases). The CDR3 coding sequence is TGTGCCAGCAGAGCCCAGGGGCGTGGAGAGACCCAGTACTTC. Its protein is CASRAQGRGETQYF.